The 6 T cell receptor beta chains below all came from one sample that was sequenced in a study of cytomegalovirus exposure and HLA in healthy donors. PCR used 60 Vbeta primers and 13 Jbeta primers. Produced via immunoSEQ multiplex PCR; TCRdb's table is partial and in-frame only. The sample carries about 160,000 clones, roughly 73% recorded once. Sequencing was carried out using PBMCs. Every receptor here comes from a woman in her twenties or thirties in good health and CMV-seronegative.

The chain joins TRBV18 to TRBJ1-3, with no clear D. The germline gives CDR1 KGHSH, CDR2 LQKENI. V was cut by 2 bases and J by 1 base, with 12 bases left in between. The length of the CDR3 is 16 residues. CDR3 nucleotides: TGTGCCAGCTCACCAGGCGGAGGCTTGTCTGGAAACACCATATATTTT. Translation gives CASSPGGGLSGNTIYF.

The V call is TRBV2, the J call TRBJ2-7, with TRBD1 as a possible D gene (5 bases). V shed 6 bases and J shed 3 bases, with 9 bases lying between them. The CDR3 spans 12 residues. Germline assignment: CDR1 SNHLY and CDR2 FYNNEI. The CDR3 DNA is TGTGCCAGCAGGGGGCAGCTCTACGAGCAGTACTTC. This codes for CASRGQLYEQYF.

The V and J genes are TRBV18 and TRBJ1-1; 9 nucleotides line up with TRBD1. The CDR3 runs 16 residues. The germline CDR1 and CDR2 sequences are KGHSH and LQKENI. V gave up 3 bases and J gave up 5 bases; unmatched junction bases: 10. The CDR3 DNA follows: TGTGCCAGCTCACCTTTAACAGGGGGCGTCGGGACTGAAGCTTTCTTT. Its protein product is CASSPLTGGVGTEAFF.

The gene calls are TRBV19 and TRBJ2-4; D remains unclear. Germline loops: CDR1 LNHDA, CDR2 SQIVND (reference sequence). The CDR3 spans 13 residues. V was trimmed by 10 bases and J by 1 base, leaving 11 bases between them. The CDR3 here is CATNNGAKNIQYF. In nucleotides, the CDR3 is TGTGCCACTAATAACGGGGCCAAAAACATTCAGTACTTC.

The rearrangement joins TRBV2 to TRBJ1-4, with D maybe TRBD1 (6 bases). The V gene's germline CDR1 is SNHLY and CDR2 FYNNEI. This CDR3 has 13 amino acids. Between the trimmed V and J ends, which lost 8 bases and 4 bases, there was a span of 11 bases. Written as DNA, the CDR3 is TGTGCCAGCGAGGACAGTTATAATGAAAAACTGTTTTTT. This gives the protein CASEDSYNEKLFF.

V and J are TRBV18 and TRBJ1-1; a weak D match, TRBD1 (6 bases). V was trimmed by 0 bases and J by 3 bases, leaving 14 bases between them. CDR3 length: 16 residues. The germline V gene has CDR1 KGHSH and CDR2 LQKENI. This CDR3 is CASSPPMAGEHTEAFF. In nucleotides, the CDR3 is TGTGCCAGCTCACCACCTATGGCAGGGGAACACACTGAAGCTTTCTTT.